This T cell receptor beta chain was recorded in a study of control samples from healthy donors and cancer patients. Libraries were prepared by immunoSEQ multiplex PCR; TCRdb keeps only in-frame clonotypes and omits some of them. Among approximately 160,000 clones listed, 80% to 95% were seen once. CDR3 length equals 13 residues. Germline V gene sequence: CDR1 MNHEY, CDR2 SVGAGI. V dropped 6 bases and J dropped 5 bases, with 13 bases sitting between them. Sequencing was carried out using blood. The receptor was derived from a woman in her thirties or forties in good health. V is TRBV6-5 and J is TRBJ1-1; D not resolved. The CDR3 region has the DNA TGTGCCAGCAGAGAGGGCCTGCAGACTGAAGCTTTCTTT. It translates to CASREGLQTEAFF.